The T cell receptor beta chain described here comes from a study of beta chain features in type 1 diabetes. Study as a whole: Patients were similar to healthy donors in age and gender (as well as in cell yields).

Expressed TCRB transcripts were sequenced after all isolated RNA was converted to cDNA. Roughly 3.6 million reads per sample were averaged for naive, central memory and regulatory samples. Generated by immunoSEQ multiplex PCR, the TCRdb table keeps only in-frame clones and is missing some. The sample consists of 970,000 or so clones, about a sixth of them appearing once. This clone was counted a few times. Its specificity is not known. CDR1 ENHRY and CDR2 SYGVKD come from the germline V gene. CDR3 length: 14 residues. V shed 0 bases and J 6 bases; nucleotides not matched to a gene: 2. Researchers reported sorting CD4+ naive, central memory, regulatory and stem cell-like memory cells via CD45RO/CCR7/CD25/CD127/CD95/CD27. Findings of the study overall: Researchers report that Type 1 diabetes patients had moderately but significantly shorter TCRB CDR3s across all four CD4+ subsets.

The clonotype comes from a woman between 18 and 29 years old in good health. V gene TRBV10-3 combines with J gene TRBJ1-5, with 7 bases fitting TRBD1. Material: naive CD4+ T cells from blood. As DNA, the CDR3 is TGTGCCATCAGTGAGTCTCAGGGGGGTCAGCCCCAGCATTTT. The encoded protein is CAISESQGGQPQHF.